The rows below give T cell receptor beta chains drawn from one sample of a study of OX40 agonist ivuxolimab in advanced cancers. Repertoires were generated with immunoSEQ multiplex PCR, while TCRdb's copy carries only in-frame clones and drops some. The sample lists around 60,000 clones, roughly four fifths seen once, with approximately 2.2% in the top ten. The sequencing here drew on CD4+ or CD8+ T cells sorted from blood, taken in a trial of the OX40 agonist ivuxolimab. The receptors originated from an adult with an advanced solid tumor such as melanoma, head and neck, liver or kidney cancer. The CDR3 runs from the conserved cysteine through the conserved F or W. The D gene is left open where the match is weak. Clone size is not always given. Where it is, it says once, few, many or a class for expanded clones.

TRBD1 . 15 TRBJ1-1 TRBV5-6 TGTGCCAGCAGCTTTGGACAGGGGCCGAACACTGAAGCTTTCTTT CASSFGQGPNTEAFF
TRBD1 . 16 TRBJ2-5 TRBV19 TGTGCCAGTAGCAAGGACAGGGTGCCTGAGAGGGAGACCCAGTACTTC CASSKDRVPERETQYF
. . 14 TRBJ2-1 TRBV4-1 TGCGCCAGCAGCCAAGTTTATCGGGACCGCGATCAGTTCTTC CASSQVYRDRDQFF
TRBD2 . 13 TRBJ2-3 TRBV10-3 TGTGCCATCAGTCTAGCGGCCACAGATACGCAGTATTTT CAISLAATDTQYF
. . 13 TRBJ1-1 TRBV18 TGTGCCAGCTCACCCAGGACGGGAACTGAAGCTTTCTTT CASSPRTGTEAFF
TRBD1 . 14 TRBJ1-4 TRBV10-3 TGTGCCATCAGCCCGGGACAGGATAATGAAAAACTGTTTTTT CAISPGQDNEKLFF
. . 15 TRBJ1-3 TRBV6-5 TGTGCCAGCCGCCTAGGGGATACCTCTGGAAACACCATATATTTT CASRLGDTSGNTIYF
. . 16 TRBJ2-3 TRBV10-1 TGCGCCAGCAGTCGAGCCGGGACGGACTTTCCAGATACGCAGTATTTT CASSRAGTDFPDTQYF
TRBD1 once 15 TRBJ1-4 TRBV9 TGTGCCAGCAGCGGTACAGGGGCAACTAATGAAAAACTGTTTTTT CASSGTGATNEKLFF
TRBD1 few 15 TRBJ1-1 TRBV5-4 TGTGCCAGCAGCTCTCGGACAGGGGGGAACACTGAAGCTTTCTTT CASSSRTGGNTEAFF
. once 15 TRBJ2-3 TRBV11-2 TGTGCCAGCAGCTTTCGGGTTTCCATCAGGGATACGCAGTATTTT CASSFRVSIRDTQYF
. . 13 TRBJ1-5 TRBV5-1 TGCGCCAGCAGCTTTAATAGCAATCAGCCCCAGCATTTT CASSFNSNQPQHF
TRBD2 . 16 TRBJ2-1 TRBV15 TGTGCCACCACACCCCCAGGGACTAGAAAATCCAATGAGCAGTTCTTC CATTPPGTRKSNEQFF
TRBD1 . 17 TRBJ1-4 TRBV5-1 TGCGCCAGCAGCTTGGGCGGACAGGGGGTTACTAATGAAAAACTGTTTTTT CASSLGGQGVTNEKLFF
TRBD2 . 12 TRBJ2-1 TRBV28 TGTGCTAGCGGGGCCTCCTACAATGAGCAGTTCTTC CASGASYNEQFF
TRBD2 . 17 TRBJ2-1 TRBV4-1 TGCGCCAGCAGCCAAGAATCGGTAGCGGGAGGTTACAATGAGCAGTTCTTC CASSQESVAGGYNEQFF
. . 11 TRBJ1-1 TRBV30 TGTGCCTGGAGCAGGAACACTGAAGCTTTCTTT CAWSRNTEAFF